This entry lists 24 T cell receptor beta chains sequenced from one sample in a study of T cell responses to AZD1222 COVID-19 vaccine. Clones were read by immunoSEQ multiplex PCR, and TCRdb kept only the in-frame ones, dropping some. The sample lists about 140,000 clones; 90% to 95% were seen once. Sequencing was performed on peripheral blood, taken 28 days after the second AZD1222 dose. These receptors came from an adult who received the AZD1222 COVID-19 vaccine.

The chain joins TRBV27 to TRBJ2-2; tentatively, D is TRBD1 or TRBD2 (6 bases each). CDR1 is MNHEY, CDR2 SMNVEV, per germline (reference sequence). V lost 7 bases and J 5 bases, leaving 11 bases between the germline ends. The CDR3 runs 13 residues. Here the CDR3 reads CASTLGGTGELFF. DNA of the CDR3: TGTGCCAGCACCCTAGGGGGGACCGGGGAGCTGTTTTTT.

V is TRBV7-9 and J is TRBJ2-7; TRBD2 aligns across 7 bases. The CDR3 is 16 amino acids. Germline V CDR1 and CDR2: SEHNR, FQNEAQ (reference sequence). V was clipped by 1 base and J by 5 bases; unmatched bases: 11. Written as DNA, the CDR3 is TGTGCCAGCAGCTTAGTTGTGGGAGGGCCTTCCAACGAGCAGTACTTC. The encoded protein is CASSLVVGGPSNEQYF.

This rearrangement joins TRBV6-2 or TRBV6-3 to TRBJ1-1, with TRBD1 as a possible D gene (5 bases). Germline lookup yields CDR1 MNHEY and CDR2 SVGEGT. V dropped 0 bases and J dropped 4 bases, with 15 bases sitting between them. CDR3 size: 16 residues. CDR3 amino acids: CASSYSMGREATEAFF. CDR3 nucleotides: TGTGCCAGCAGTTACTCGATGGGCAGGGAGGCCACTGAAGCTTTCTTT.

This rearrangement joins TRBV24-1 to TRBJ2-1; D is perhaps TRBD2 (5 bases). Looked up from germline, CDR1 is KGHDR and CDR2 is SFDVKD. The CDR3 totals 16 residues. Trimming removed 3 bases from V and 0 bases from J, with 11 bases in between. CDR3 in amino acids: CATSDVEASSYNEQFF. For the CDR3, the DNA is TGTGCCACCAGTGATGTGGAGGCGAGCTCCTACAATGAGCAGTTCTTC.

This rearrangement joins TRBV15 to TRBJ2-7; D gene uncertain. Germline values: CDR1 LNHNV, CDR2 YYDKDF (reference sequence). V shed 0 bases and J shed 1 base, with 10 bases lying between them. The CDR3 runs to 15 residues. The DNA of the CDR3 is TGTGCCACCAGCAGAGATAGGGTACAGTCCTACGAGCAGTACTTC. It specifies CATSRDRVQSYEQYF.

The chain uses TRBV19 and TRBJ2-3; 8 nucleotides agree with TRBD1. V was pared by 5 bases and J by 1 base, with 5 bases of the junction left unmatched. CDR1 is LNHDA, CDR2 SQIVND, per germline (reference sequence). This CDR3 comprises 15 residues. This chain's CDR3 is CASSGDRGGTDTQYF. CDR3 in DNA: TGTGCCAGTAGTGGTGACAGGGGTGGCACAGATACGCAGTATTTT.

V is TRBV15 and J is TRBJ1-1; D is uncertain. Germline CDR1 and CDR2: LNHNV and YYDKDF (reference sequence). CDR3 length: 15 amino acids. V shed 4 bases and J shed 1 base, with 13 bases lying between them. The CDR3 sequence is CATSTRSGENTEAFF. As DNA, the CDR3 is TGTGCCACCAGCACCAGGTCGGGAGAGAACACTGAAGCTTTCTTT.

This clone was observed a handful of times. The J gene is TRBJ2-4, the V gene TRBV28; no reliable D call. The germline CDR1 and CDR2 sequences are MDHEN and SYDVKM. V dropped 6 bases and J dropped 1 base, with 13 bases sitting between them. The CDR3 runs 15 residues. CDR3 protein: CASRPLGVAKNIQYF. Here the CDR3 DNA reads TGTGCCAGCAGACCCCTTGGTGTGGCCAAAAACATTCAGTACTTC.

V is TRBV28 and J is TRBJ2-5; TRBD1 might be the D (6 bases). The CDR3 runs 14 residues. Trimming took 5 bases from V and 0 from J, leaving 10 bases between them. The germline gives CDR1 MDHEN, CDR2 SYDVKM. The CDR3 here is CASSRQVYQETQYF. CDR3 DNA: TGTGCCAGCAGTAGACAGGTCTACCAAGAGACCCAGTACTTC. The full variable domain, its missing parts supplied by reference TRBV28 and TRBJ2-5, is DVKVTQSSRYLVKRTGEKVFLECVQDMDHENMFWYRQDPGLGLRLIYFSYDVKMKEKGDIPEGYSVSREKKERFSLILESASTNQTSMYLCASSRQVYQETQYFGPGTRLLVL.

This clone showed up just once. J is TRBJ2-7 and V is TRBV6-2 or TRBV6-3; 8 bases are a match to TRBD2. This CDR3 is 14 amino acids long. In germline, CDR1 is MNHEY, CDR2 SVGEGT. V trimming: 4 bases; J trimming: 2 bases; junction bases outside the gene matches: 4. The CDR3 DNA reads TGTGCCAGCAGTTCTACTAGCGGACCCTACGAGCAGTACTTC. It translates to CASSSTSGPYEQYF.

The J gene is TRBJ2-7, the V gene TRBV28; 7 bases fit TRBD2. V lost 5 bases and J lost 2; bases outside the gene matches: 12. The CDR3 contains 16 residues. Germline CDR1 is MDHEN and CDR2 is SYDVKM. DNA for the CDR3: TGTGCCAGCAGTCCCCCACTCCCAGGGAGGGCCTACGAGCAGTACTTC. The encoded protein is CASSPPLPGRAYEQYF.

This chain joins TRBV6-1 and TRBJ1-5; D is perhaps TRBD1 (6 bases). Per germline, CDR1 MNHNS and CDR2 SASEGT. V was shortened by 1 base and J by 2 bases, with 9 bases between the two germline ends. The CDR3 totals 15 residues. CDR3 nucleotide sequence: TGTGCCAGCAGTGAAGTGGGGGCCCGCAATCAGCCCCAGCATTTT. Translated, it gives CASSEVGARNQPQHF.

V is TRBV11-2 and J is TRBJ1-2, with D maybe TRBD1 (5 bases). Trimming cost V 1 base and J 4 bases, with 10 bases left between them. The germline gives CDR1 SGHAT, CDR2 FQNNGV. This CDR3 is built from 14 residues. For the CDR3, the DNA is TGTGCCAGCAGCTTAGTGACAGCGTCCTATGGCTACACCTTC. Translation: CASSLVTASYGYTF.

The chain joins TRBV19 to TRBJ2-7; D might be TRBD1 or TRBD2, each matching 5 bases. Per germline, CDR1 LNHDA and CDR2 SQIVND (reference sequence). The ends were cut back, 5 bases at V and 7 bases at J, with 18 bases in the middle. The CDR3 runs to 14 residues. CDR3 amino acids: CASSPLRDGQEQYF. In nucleotides, the CDR3 is TGTGCCAGTAGTCCTCTCCGGGACGGACAAGAGCAGTACTTC. The full variable domain, in which reference TRBV19 and TRBJ2-7 provide the parts outside the CDR3, is DGGITQSPKYLFRKEGQNVTLSCEQNLNHDAMYWYRQDPGQGLRLIYYSQIVNDFQKGDIAEGYSVSREKKESFPLTVTSAQKNPTAFYLCASSPLRDGQEQYFGPGTRLTVT.

The V gene is TRBV3-1 (or the pseudogene TRBV3-2), the J gene TRBJ1-2; maybe TRBD1 (6 bases). V dropped 0 bases and J dropped 8 bases, with 19 bases sitting between them. This CDR3 region has 16 residues. CDR1 is LGHDT, CDR2 YNNKEL, per germline (reference sequence). The DNA for the CDR3 is TGTGCCAGCAGCCAAGAGCGAGGACAGACTAGTTTGGGCTACACCTTC. Translated: CASSQERGQTSLGYTF.

The chain has TRBV19 and TRBJ2-3; 9 bases match TRBD1. V shed 6 bases, J shed 4 bases, and the junction held 8 bases outside the gene matches. CDR3 length: 15 amino acids. CDR1 is LNHDA and CDR2 is SQIVND in the germline V gene (reference sequence). The CDR3 here is CASSQSGQGADTQYF. The CDR3 coding sequence is TGTGCCAGTAGCCAGTCGGGACAGGGTGCAGATACGCAGTATTTT. Using reference TRBV19 and TRBJ2-3 for the parts outside the CDR3, the full variable domain is DGGITQSPKYLFRKEGQNVTLSCEQNLNHDAMYWYRQDPGQGLRLIYYSQIVNDFQKGDIAEGYSVSREKKESFPLTVTSAQKNPTAFYLCASSQSGQGADTQYFGPGTRLTVL.

The chain uses TRBV7-9 and TRBJ2-7; 7 bases fit TRBD1. Germline V lookup: CDR1 SEHNR, CDR2 FQNEAQ (reference sequence). V trimming: 4 bases; J trimming: 2 bases; junction bases outside the gene matches: 8. CDR3 length: 15 residues. The CDR3 sequence is CASSSRTGATYEQYF. For the CDR3, the DNA is TGTGCCAGCAGCTCTAGGACAGGCGCCACCTACGAGCAGTACTTC.

The V and J genes are TRBV28 and TRBJ1-2; weak D call: TRBD1 (5 bases). The CDR3 extends over 15 amino acids. Trimming removed 3 bases from V and 0 bases from J, with 11 bases in between. Germline V gene lookup returns CDR1 MDHEN and CDR2 SYDVKM. CDR3 sequence (DNA): TGTGCCAGCAGTTTGTCGACAGTAGCTAACTATGGCTACACCTTC. Its translation is CASSLSTVANYGYTF.

The chain carries TRBV6-5 and TRBJ2-7, with D possibly matching TRBD1 (5 bases). With 10 bases removed from V and 4 bases from J, the gap between germline ends came to 17 bases. Germline CDR1 is MNHEY and CDR2 is SVGAGI. The CDR3 extends over 13 amino acids. The CDR3 is CATTRQGPYEQYF. CDR3 sequence (DNA): TGTGCCACTACCCGGCAGGGCCCGTACGAGCAGTACTTC.

The chain combines TRBV6-2 or TRBV6-3 with TRBJ1-5, with 7 bases matching TRBD1. Germline trimming cut 6 bases from V and 2 bases from J; bases unmatched to any gene: 7. Germline V lookup: CDR1 MNHEY, CDR2 SVGEGT. The CDR3 covers 15 residues. The CDR3 DNA reads as TGTGCCAGCAGCTCCGACAGGGTTCGCAATCAGCCCCAGCATTTT. Translating it yields CASSSDRVRNQPQHF.

The chain is built from TRBV7-9 and TRBJ2-1; maybe TRBD2 (5 bases). V lost 1 base, J lost 8 bases, and 15 bases lay in between. The CDR3 runs to 15 residues. Germline lookup yields CDR1 SEHNR and CDR2 FQNEAQ (reference sequence). CDR3 in amino acids: CASSLGTRGWDEQFF. The CDR3 DNA is TGTGCCAGCAGCTTAGGAACTAGAGGGTGGGATGAGCAGTTCTTC.

This chain joins TRBV4-1 and TRBJ2-7; D uncertain. The V end lost 1 base, the J end lost 0 bases, and 4 bases lay between the germline ends. The CDR3 is made up of 13 amino acids. Per germline, CDR1 MGHRA and CDR2 YSYEKL. CDR3 nucleotides: TGCGCCAGCAGCCAAGTGTCCTCCTACGAGCAGTACTTC. This codes for CASSQVSSYEQYF.

The chain combines TRBV6-6 with TRBJ1-2; no firm D call. This CDR3 region has 18 residues. Trimming left V 5 bases short and J 6 bases short, with 28 bases between. Germline CDR1 is MNHNY and CDR2 is SVGAGI (reference sequence). The DNA for the CDR3 is TGTGCCAGCAGTCCCCGATCTTCCCGCGCCCCAGGAACGGATGGCTACACCTTC. Its translation: CASSPRSSRAPGTDGYTF.

The V call is TRBV7-2, the J call TRBJ1-1; D perhaps matches TRBD1 (5 bases). Trimming shortened V by 1 base and J by 4 bases, and 16 bases separated the two germline ends. The CDR3 spans 16 residues. CDR1 SGHTA and CDR2 FQGNSA come from the germline V gene. The CDR3: CASSLVAGTFGTEAFF. CDR3 nucleotides: TGTGCCAGCAGCTTAGTAGCAGGGACTTTTGGCACTGAAGCTTTCTTT.